These 5 T cell receptor beta chains were all obtained from the same sample, sequenced in a study of CD8 T cells in ankylosing spondylitis (dated 2017 in TCRdb). Beyond this particular receptor, the publication reports: A TCR beta motif made up of several highly homologous amino acid variants appeared to be characteristic of blood from ankylosing spondylitis patients.

Libraries were constructed by 5' RACE. The sequencer listed for this sample is Illumina HiSeq 2500. Starting from the raw public reads, TCRdb applied fastp trimming at Q25, assembled clones with MiXCR and retained in-frame beta chains. One record per CDR3 amino acid sequence lists the most common genes and DNA. Here the sample has under 950,000 distinct CDR3 sequences; around a fifth occur a single time. The ten top clones hold approximately 18% of the sample. The antigens for these receptors are not known. Sequencing was done on a sample of blood, either unsorted or a sorted T cell fraction (not recorded which). The receptors come from a male donor with ankylosing spondylitis.

This clonotype was seen a few times. J is TRBJ1-6 and V is TRBV24-1, with D tentatively TRBD1 (5 bases). The CDR3 totals 17 residues. The V gene's germline CDR1 is KGHDR and CDR2 SFDVKD. V dropped 5 bases and J dropped 4 bases, with 17 bases sitting between them. The CDR3 loop reads CATSADTYGTYNSPLHF. The CDR3 DNA reads as TGTGCCACCAGTGCGGACACCTATGGGACTTATAATTCACCCCTCCACTTT.

This clonotype was detected ten times or more. The CDR3 DNA sequence: TGCAGCGTTGCGGGGGCGGGACTGGGGAAAAATGAGCAGTTCTTC. This translates into CSVAGAGLGKNEQFF. The gene calls are TRBV29-1 and TRBJ2-1; D tentatively fits TRBD1 or TRBD2 (6 bases each). CDR3 length: 15 amino acids. V gave up 4 bases and J gave up 7 bases, with 20 bases separating them. Germline assignment: CDR1 SQVTM and CDR2 ANQGSEA.

V gene TRBV4-2 combines with J gene TRBJ2-2; weak D call: TRBD1 (7 bases). V was clipped by 3 bases and J by 0 bases, with 14 bases between them. CDR3 length: 17 residues. Germline V gene lookup returns CDR1 LGHNA and CDR2 YNFKEQ. The CDR3 protein is CASSQEAGGPNTGELFF. The DNA for the CDR3 is TGTGCCAGCAGCCAGGAGGCAGGGGGGCCGAACACCGGGGAGCTGTTTTTT.

V gene TRBV20-1 combines with J gene TRBJ1-1; maybe TRBD1 (6 bases). Germline assignment: CDR1 DFQATT and CDR2 SNEGSKA (reference sequence). This CDR3 spans 14 amino acids. The ends were cut back, 6 bases at V and 1 base at J, with 15 bases in the middle. In DNA, the CDR3 is TGCAGTGCCCCAGAGGGGGGCACGAACACTGAAGCTTTCTTT. Its protein product is CSAPEGGTNTEAFF.

On this clonotype itself: At one end the junction does not follow the germline gene, possibly because of a read error. This chain uses TRBV28 with TRBJ1-2; the D gene is possibly TRBD1 (6 bases). Germline V gene sequence: CDR1 MDHEN, CDR2 SYDVKM. This CDR3 is 15 amino acids long. CDR3: CASSTPGASNYCYTF. CDR3 nucleotide sequence: TGTGCCAGCAGCACCCCGGGGGCCAGTAACTATTGCTACACCTTC.